This entry concerns a single T cell receptor (beta chain). The sample is drawn from a study of T cell changes during pregnancy in multiple sclerosis. Germline V gene sequence: CDR1 MNHNY, CDR2 SVGAGI (reference sequence). The V and J ends lost 2 bases and 3 bases respectively, with 15 bases between them. CDR3 length equals 16 residues. Libraries were prepared by immunoSEQ multiplex PCR; TCRdb keeps only in-frame clonotypes and omits some of them. The sample has approximately 50,000 clones, 85% to 95% seen once. Sequencing was performed on CD4+ T cells from peripheral blood mononuclear cells, taken in the third trimester of pregnancy. This TCR was recovered from a female donor with multiple sclerosis, enrolled in a pregnancy study. The chain recombines TRBV6-6 with TRBJ2-3; weak D call: TRBD1 (5 bases). Here the CDR3 reads CASSYPVFKGTDTQYF. In DNA form, the CDR3 reads TGTGCCAGCAGTTACCCAGTATTTAAGGGGACAGATACGCAGTATTTT.